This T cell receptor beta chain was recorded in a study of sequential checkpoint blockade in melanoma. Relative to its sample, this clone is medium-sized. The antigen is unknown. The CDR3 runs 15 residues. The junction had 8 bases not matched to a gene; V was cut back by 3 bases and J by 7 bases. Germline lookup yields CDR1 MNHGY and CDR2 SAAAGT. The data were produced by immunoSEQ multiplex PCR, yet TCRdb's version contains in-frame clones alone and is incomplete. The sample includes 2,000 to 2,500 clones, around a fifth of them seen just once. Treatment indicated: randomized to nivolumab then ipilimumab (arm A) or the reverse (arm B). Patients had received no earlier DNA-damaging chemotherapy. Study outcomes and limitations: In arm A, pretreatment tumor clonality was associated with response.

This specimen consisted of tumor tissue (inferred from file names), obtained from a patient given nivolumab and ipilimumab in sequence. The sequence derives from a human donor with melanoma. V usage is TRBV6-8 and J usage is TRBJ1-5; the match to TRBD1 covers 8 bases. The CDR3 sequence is CASSYDRGSGQPQHF. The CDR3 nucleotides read TGTGCCAGCAGTTATGACAGGGGATCGGGACAGCCCCAGCATTTT.